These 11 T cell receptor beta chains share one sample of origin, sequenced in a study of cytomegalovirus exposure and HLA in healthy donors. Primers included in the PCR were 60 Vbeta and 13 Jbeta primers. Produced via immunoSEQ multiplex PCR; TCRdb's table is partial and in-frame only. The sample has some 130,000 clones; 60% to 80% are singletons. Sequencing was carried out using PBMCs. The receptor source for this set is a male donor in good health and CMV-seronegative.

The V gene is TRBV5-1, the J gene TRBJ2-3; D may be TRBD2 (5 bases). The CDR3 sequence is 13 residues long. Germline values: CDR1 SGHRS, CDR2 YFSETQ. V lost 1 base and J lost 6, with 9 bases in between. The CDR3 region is CASSLRTGDTQYF. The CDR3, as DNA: TGCGCCAGCAGCTTGCGAACGGGGGATACGCAGTATTTT.

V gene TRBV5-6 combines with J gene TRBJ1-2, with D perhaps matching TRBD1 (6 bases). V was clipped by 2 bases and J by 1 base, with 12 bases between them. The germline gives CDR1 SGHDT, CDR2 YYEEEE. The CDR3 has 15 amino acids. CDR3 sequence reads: CASSFGAGVNYGYTF. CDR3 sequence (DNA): TGTGCCAGCAGCTTCGGGGCAGGGGTTAACTATGGCTACACCTTC.

CDR3 region: CASSLGQPQPQHF. The CDR3 DNA reads TGTGCCAGCAGTTTGGGACAGCCCCAGCCCCAGCATTTT. The genes are TRBV28 and TRBJ1-5, with 7 positions matching TRBD1. Germline V gene sequence: CDR1 MDHEN, CDR2 SYDVKM. CDR3 length equals 13 residues. V was clipped by 3 bases and J by 7 bases; unmatched bases: 3. Filled out from reference TRBV28 and TRBJ1-5, the complete variable domain reads DVKVTQSSRYLVKRTGEKVFLECVQDMDHENMFWYRQDPGLGLRLIYFSYDVKMKEKGDIPEGYSVSREKKERFSLILESASTNQTSMYLCASSLGQPQPQHFGDGTRLSIL.

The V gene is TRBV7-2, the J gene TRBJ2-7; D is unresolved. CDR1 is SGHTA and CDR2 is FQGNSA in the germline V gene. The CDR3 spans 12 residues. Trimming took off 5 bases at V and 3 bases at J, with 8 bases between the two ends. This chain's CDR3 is CASSMLDYEQYF. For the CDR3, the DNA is TGTGCCAGCAGCATGCTAGACTACGAGCAGTACTTC.

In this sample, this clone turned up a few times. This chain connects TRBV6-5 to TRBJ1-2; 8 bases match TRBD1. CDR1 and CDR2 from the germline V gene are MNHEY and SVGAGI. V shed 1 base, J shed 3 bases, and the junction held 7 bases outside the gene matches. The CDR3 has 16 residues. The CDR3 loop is CASSYLPPTGDYGYTF. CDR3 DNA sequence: TGTGCCAGCAGTTACTTACCCCCGACAGGGGACTATGGCTACACCTTC.

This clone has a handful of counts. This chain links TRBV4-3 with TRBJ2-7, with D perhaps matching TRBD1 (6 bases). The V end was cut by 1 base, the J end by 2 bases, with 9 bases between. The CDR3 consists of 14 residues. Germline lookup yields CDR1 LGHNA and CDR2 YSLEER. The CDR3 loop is CASSQARGTYEQYF. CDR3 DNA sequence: TGCGCCAGCAGCCAAGCCAGGGGAACCTACGAGCAGTACTTC.

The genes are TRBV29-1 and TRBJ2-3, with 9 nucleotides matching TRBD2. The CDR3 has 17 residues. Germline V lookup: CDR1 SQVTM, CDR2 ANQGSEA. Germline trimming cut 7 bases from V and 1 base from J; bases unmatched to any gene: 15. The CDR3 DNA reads TGCAGCGCCACCGAGTTCGGGGTAGCGGGAGGCACAGATACGCAGTATTTT. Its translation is CSATEFGVAGGTDTQYF.

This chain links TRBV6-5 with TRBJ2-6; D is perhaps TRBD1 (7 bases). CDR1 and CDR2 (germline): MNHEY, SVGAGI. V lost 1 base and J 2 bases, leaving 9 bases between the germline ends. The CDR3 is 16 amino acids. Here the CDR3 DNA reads TGTGCCAGCAGTTACTTCAGGGGGGCTGGGGCCAACGTCCTGACTTTC. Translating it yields CASSYFRGAGANVLTF.

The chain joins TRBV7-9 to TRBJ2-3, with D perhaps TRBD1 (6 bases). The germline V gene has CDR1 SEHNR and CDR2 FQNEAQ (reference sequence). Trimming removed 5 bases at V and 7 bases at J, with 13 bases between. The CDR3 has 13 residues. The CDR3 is CASSARQVYTQYF. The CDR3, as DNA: TGTGCCAGCAGCGCCCGACAGGTGTATACGCAGTATTTT.

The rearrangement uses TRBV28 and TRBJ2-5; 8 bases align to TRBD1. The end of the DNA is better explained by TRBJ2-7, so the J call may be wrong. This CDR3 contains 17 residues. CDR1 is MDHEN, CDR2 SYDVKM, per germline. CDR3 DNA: TGTGCCAGCAGCCGTCTGTTCCAGGGGGCATCACGATACGAGCAGTACTTC. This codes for CASSRLFQGASRYEQYF.

The CDR3 DNA follows: TGTGCCTGGAGTTCCAACAGGGGCCCTAACTATGGCTACACCTTC. This translates into CAWSSNRGPNYGYTF. The V gene is TRBV30, the J gene TRBJ1-2; the match to TRBD1 covers 7 bases. The germline CDR1 and CDR2 sequences are GTSNPN and SVGIG (reference sequence). The V segment lost 2 bases and the J segment 0 bases; nucleotides outside the gene matches: 6. This CDR3 is built from 15 residues.